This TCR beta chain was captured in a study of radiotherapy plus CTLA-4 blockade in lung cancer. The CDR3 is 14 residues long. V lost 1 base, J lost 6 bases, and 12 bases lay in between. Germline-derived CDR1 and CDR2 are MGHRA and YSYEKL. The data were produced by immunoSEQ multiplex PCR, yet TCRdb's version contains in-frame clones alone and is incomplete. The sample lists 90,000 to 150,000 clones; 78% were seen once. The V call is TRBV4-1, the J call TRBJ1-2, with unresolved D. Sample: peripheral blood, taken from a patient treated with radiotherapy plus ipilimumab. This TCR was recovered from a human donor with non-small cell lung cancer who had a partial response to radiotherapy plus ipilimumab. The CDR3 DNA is TGCGCCAGCAGCCAAGGTTACGGGAACAATGGCTACACCTTC. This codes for CASSQGYGNNGYTF.